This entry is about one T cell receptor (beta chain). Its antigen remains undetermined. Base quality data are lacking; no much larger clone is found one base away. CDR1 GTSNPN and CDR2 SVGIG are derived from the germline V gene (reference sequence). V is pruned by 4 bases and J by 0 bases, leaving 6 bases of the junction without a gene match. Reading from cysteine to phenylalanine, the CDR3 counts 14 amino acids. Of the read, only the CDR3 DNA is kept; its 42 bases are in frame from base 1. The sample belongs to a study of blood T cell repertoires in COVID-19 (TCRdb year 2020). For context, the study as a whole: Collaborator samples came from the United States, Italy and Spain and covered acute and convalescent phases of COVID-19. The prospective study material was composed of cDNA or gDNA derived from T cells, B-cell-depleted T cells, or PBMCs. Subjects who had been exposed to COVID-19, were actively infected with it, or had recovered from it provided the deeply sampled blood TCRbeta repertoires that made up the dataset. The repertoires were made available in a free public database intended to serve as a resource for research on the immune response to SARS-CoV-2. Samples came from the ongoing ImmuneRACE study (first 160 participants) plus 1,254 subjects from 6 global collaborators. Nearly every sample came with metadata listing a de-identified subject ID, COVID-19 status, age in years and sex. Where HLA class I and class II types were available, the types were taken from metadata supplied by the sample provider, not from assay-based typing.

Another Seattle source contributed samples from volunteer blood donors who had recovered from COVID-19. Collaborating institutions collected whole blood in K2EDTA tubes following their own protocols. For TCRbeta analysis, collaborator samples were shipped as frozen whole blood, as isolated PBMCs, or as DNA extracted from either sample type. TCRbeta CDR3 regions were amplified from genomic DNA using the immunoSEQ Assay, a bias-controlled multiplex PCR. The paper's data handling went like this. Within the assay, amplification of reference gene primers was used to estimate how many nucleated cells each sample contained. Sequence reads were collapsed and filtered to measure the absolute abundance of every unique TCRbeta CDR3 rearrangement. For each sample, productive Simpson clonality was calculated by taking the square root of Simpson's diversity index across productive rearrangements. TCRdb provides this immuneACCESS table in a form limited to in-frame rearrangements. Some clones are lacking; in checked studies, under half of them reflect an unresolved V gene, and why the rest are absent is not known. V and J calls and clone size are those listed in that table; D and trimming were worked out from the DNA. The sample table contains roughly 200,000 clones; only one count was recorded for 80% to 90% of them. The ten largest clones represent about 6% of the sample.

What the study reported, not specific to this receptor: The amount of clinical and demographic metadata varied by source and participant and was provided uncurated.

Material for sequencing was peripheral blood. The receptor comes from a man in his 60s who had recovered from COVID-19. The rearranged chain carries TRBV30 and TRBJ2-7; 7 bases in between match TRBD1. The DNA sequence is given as TGTGCCTGGAACCCGGGACAGCTCTCCTACGAGCAGTACTTC. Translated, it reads CAWNPGQLSYEQYF.